This T cell receptor (beta chain) was obtained from a study of metastatic and nonmetastatic thyroid tumors. About the study: Patients with malignant and benign thyroid disease provided blood and tumor or nodule tissue, whose repertoires were compared.

MiXCR reprocessed the PCR reads for TCRdb. There are about 14,000 clones in the sample; 30% to 35% occur only once, and around 24% lies in the top ten. The CDR3 has 15 residues. The germline CDR1 and CDR2 sequences are SGHAT and FQNNGV. With 6 bases removed from V and 0 bases from J, the gap between germline ends came to 12 bases. Each patient came to thyroid surgery without any prior treatment (of any kind). The rearrangement uses TRBV11-2 and TRBJ2-1, with D perhaps TRBD2 (6 bases). The clonotype comes from a female donor with papillary thyroid cancer or a benign thyroid nodule (not recorded which). Some clones in this sample may be carry-over from other donors' samples. The source material was tumor tissue. The chain's CDR3 is CASSLVTSSYNEQFF. Written as DNA, the CDR3 is TGTGCCAGCAGTCTGGTGACTAGCTCCTACAATGAGCAGTTCTTC. The full variable domain, its missing parts supplied by reference TRBV11-2 and TRBJ2-1, is EAGVAQSPRYKIIEKRQSVAFWCNPISGHATLYWYQQILGQGPKLLIQFQNNGVVDDSQLPKDRFSAERLKGVDSTLKIQPAKLEDSAVYLCASSLVTSSYNEQFFGPGTRLTVL.